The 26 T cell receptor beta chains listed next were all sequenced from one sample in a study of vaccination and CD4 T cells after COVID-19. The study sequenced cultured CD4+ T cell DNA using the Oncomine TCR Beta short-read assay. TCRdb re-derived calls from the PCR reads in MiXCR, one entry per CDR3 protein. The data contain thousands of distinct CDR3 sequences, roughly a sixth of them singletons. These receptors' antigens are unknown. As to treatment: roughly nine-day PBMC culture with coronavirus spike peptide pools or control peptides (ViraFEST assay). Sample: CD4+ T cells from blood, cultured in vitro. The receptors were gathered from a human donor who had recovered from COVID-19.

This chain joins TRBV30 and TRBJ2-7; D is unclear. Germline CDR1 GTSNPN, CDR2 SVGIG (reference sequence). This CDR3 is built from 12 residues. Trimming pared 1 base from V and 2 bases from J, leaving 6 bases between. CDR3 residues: CAWSGQPYEQYF. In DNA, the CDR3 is TGTGCCTGGAGTGGACAACCCTACGAGCAGTACTTC.

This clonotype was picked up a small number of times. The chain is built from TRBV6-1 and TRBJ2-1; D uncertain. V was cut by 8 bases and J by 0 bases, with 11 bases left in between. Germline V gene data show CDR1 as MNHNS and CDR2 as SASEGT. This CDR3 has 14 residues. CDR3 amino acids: CASGLRYSYNEQFF. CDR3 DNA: TGTGCCAGCGGCCTCAGGTACTCCTACAATGAGCAGTTCTTC.

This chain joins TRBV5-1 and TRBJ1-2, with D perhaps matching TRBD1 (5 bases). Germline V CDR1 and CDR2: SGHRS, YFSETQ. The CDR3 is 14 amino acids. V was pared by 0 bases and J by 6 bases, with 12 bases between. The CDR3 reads CASSLGGTDHGYTF. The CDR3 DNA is TGCGCCAGCAGCTTGGGAGGGACGGACCATGGCTACACCTTC.

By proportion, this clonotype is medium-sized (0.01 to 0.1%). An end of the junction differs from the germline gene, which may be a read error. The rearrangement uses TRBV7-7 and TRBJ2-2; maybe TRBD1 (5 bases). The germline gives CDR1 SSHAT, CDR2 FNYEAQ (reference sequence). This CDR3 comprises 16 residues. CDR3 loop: CASSLRIQGATGELFF. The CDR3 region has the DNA TGTGCTAGCAGCTTAAGGATACAAGGGGCCACCGGGGAGCTGTTTTTT. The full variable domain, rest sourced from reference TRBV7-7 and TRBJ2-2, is GAGVSQSPRYKVTKRGQDVTLRCDPISSHATLYWYQQALGQGPEFLTYFNYEAQPDKSGLPSDRFSAERPEGSISTLTIQRTEQRDSAMYRCASSLRIQGATGELFFGEGSRLTVL.

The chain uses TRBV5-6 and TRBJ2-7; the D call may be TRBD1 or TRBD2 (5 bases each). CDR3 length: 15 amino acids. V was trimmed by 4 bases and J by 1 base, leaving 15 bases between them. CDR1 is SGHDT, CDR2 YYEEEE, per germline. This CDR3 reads CASSLGPGTSYEQYF. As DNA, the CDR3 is TGTGCCAGCAGCCTGGGACCGGGAACATCCTACGAGCAGTACTTC. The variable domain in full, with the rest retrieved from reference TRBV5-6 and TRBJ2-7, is DAGVTQSPTHLIKTRGQQVTLRCSPKSGHDTVSWYQQALGQGPQFIFQYYEEEERQRGNFPDRFSGHQFPNYSSELNVNALLLGDSALYLCASSLGPGTSYEQYFGPGTRLTVT.

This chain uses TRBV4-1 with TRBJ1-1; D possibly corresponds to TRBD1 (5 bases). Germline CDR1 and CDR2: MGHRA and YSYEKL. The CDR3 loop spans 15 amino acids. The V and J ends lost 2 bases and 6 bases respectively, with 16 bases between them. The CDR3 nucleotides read TGCGCCAGCAGCCAATCCCAGTACTTGGGGGCTGAAGCTTTCTTT. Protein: CASSQSQYLGAEAFF.

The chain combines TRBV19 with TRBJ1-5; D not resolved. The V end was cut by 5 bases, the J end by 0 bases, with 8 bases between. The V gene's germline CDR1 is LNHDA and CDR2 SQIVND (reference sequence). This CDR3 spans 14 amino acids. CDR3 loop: CASSHGNSNQPQHF. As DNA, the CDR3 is TGTGCCAGTAGTCACGGGAATAGCAATCAGCCCCAGCATTTT.

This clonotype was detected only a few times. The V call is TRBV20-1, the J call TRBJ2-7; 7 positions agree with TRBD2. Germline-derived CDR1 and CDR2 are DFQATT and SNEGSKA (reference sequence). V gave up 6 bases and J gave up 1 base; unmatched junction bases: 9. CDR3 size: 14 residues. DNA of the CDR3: TGCAGTGCCGCCCCAGCGGGAACTTCCTACGAGCAGTACTTC. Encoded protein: CSAAPAGTSYEQYF.

The CDR3 is CAWSAPGPYYEQYF. The CDR3 region has the DNA TGTGCCTGGAGTGCGCCCGGGCCATACTACGAGCAGTACTTC. The V call is TRBV30, the J call TRBJ2-7; D remains ambiguous. This CDR3 has 14 amino acids. V gave up 1 base and J gave up 3 bases, with 13 bases separating them. Per the germline V gene, CDR1 is GTSNPN and CDR2 is SVGIG (reference sequence).

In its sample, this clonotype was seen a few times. CDR3 in DNA: TGTGCCAGTAGTCCCACAGGGGACATCTATGGCTACACCTTC. Protein product: CASSPTGDIYGYTF. The genes are TRBV19 and TRBJ1-2, with 7 bases that match TRBD1. The J segment lost 4 bases and the V segment lost 5 bases, leaving 7 bases of the junction unmatched. The CDR3 extends over 14 amino acids. Germline CDR1 reads LNHDA; CDR2 reads SQIVND (reference sequence). Complete variable domain (other parts from reference TRBV19 and TRBJ1-2): DGGITQSPKYLFRKEGQNVTLSCEQNLNHDAMYWYRQDPGQGLRLIYYSQIVNDFQKGDIAEGYSVSREKKESFPLTVTSAQKNPTAFYLCASSPTGDIYGYTFGSGTRLTVV.

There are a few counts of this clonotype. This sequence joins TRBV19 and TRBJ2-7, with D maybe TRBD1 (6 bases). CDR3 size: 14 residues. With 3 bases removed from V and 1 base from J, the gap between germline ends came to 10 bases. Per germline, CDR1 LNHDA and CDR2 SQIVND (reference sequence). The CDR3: CASSILGQSYEQYF. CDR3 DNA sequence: TGTGCCAGTAGTATTCTAGGACAGTCCTACGAGCAGTACTTC.

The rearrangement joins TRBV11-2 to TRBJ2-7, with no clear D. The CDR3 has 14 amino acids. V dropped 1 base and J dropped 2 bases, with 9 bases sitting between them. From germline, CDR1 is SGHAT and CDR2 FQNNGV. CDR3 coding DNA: TGTGCCAGCAGCTTAGTTCCAGCAGCCTACGAGCAGTACTTC. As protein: CASSLVPAAYEQYF.

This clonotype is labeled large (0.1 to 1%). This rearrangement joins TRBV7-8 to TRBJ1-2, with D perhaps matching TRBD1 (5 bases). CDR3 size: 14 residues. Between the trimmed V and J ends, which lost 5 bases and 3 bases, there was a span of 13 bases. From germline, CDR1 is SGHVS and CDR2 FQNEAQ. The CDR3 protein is CASSPAGPDYGYTF. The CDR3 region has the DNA TGTGCCAGCAGCCCCGCAGGGCCCGACTATGGCTACACCTTC.

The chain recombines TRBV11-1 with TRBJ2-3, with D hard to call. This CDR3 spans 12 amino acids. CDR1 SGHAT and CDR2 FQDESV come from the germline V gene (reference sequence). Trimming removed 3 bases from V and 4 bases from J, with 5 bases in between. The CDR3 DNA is TGTGCCAGCAGCTTCAGCGCAGATACGCAGTATTTT. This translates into CASSFSADTQYF.

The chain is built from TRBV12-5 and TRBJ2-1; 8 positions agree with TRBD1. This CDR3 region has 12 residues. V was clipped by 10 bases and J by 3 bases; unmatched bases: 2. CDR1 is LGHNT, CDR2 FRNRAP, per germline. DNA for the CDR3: TGTGCTACCGGGACAGGCTACAATGAGCAGTTCTTC. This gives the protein CATGTGYNEQFF.

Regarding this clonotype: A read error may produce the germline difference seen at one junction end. CDR3 residues: CASSLGDRQGVGGHTF. The CDR3 DNA is TGTGCCAGCAGCTTGGGGGACCGACAGGGGGTTGGTGGCCACACCTTC. The J gene is TRBJ1-2, the V gene TRBV5-4; 9 nucleotides line up with TRBD1. The CDR3 extends over 16 amino acids. CDR1 is SGHNT and CDR2 is YYREEE in the germline V gene (reference sequence).

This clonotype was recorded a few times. The CDR3 DNA reads as TGTGCCAGCAGCTTGGAAGGAAGAATGAACACTGAAGCTTTCTTT. Translated: CASSLEGRMNTEAFF. The gene calls are TRBV5-4 and TRBJ1-1, with D unclear. Looked up from germline, CDR1 is SGHNT and CDR2 is YYREEE (reference sequence). The germline V and J ends were trimmed by 0 bases and 0 bases, with 9 bases remaining between them. The CDR3 loop spans 15 amino acids.

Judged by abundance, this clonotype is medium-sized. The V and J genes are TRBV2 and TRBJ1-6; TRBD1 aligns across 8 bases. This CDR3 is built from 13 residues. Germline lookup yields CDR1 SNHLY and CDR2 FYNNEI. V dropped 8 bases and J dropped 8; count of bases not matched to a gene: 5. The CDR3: CASGDRMHSPLHF. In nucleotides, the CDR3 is TGTGCCAGCGGGGACAGGATGCATTCACCCCTCCACTTT.

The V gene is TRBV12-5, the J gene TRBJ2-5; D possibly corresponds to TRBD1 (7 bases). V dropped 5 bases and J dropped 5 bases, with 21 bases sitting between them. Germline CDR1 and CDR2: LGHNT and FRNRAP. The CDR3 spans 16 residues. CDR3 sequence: CASGLETGAGRETQYF. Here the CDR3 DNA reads TGTGCTAGTGGTCTGGAAACAGGGGCAGGGAGGGAGACCCAGTACTTC.

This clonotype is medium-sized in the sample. CDR3 DNA sequence: TGTGCCACCAGTGACCCCTATAGCAATCAGCCCCAGCATTTT. Translated: CATSDPYSNQPQHF. The chain recombines TRBV24-1 with TRBJ1-5; D is ambiguous. Germline V gene data show CDR1 as KGHDR and CDR2 as SFDVKD. Trimming took 4 bases from V and 0 from J, leaving 6 bases between them. The CDR3 contains 14 residues.

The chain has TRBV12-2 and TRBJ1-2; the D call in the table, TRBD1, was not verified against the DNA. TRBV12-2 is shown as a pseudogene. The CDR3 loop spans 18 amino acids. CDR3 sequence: CASRLSATRGRMFYGYTF. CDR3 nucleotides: TGTGCAAGTCGCTTAAGCGCGACAAGGGGGCGGATGTTCTATGGCTACACCTTC.

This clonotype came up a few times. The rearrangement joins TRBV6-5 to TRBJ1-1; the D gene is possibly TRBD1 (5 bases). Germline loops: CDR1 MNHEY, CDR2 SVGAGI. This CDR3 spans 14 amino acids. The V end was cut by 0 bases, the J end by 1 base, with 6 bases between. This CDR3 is CASSYSGGNTEAFF. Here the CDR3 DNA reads TGTGCCAGCAGTTACTCCGGGGGGAACACTGAAGCTTTCTTT.

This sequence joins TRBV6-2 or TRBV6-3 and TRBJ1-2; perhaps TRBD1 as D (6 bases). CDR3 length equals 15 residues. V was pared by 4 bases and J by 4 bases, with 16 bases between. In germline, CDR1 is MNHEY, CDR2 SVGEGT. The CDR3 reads CASSSPSTGVYGYTF. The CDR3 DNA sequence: TGTGCCAGCAGTTCCCCATCGACAGGAGTCTATGGCTACACCTTC.

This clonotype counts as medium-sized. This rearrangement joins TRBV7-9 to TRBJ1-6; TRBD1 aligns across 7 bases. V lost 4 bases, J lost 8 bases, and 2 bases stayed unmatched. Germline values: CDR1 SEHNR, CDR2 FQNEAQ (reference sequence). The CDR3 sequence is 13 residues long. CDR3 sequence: CASSSTGDSPLHF. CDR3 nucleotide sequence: TGTGCCAGCAGCTCTACAGGGGATTCACCCCTCCACTTT.

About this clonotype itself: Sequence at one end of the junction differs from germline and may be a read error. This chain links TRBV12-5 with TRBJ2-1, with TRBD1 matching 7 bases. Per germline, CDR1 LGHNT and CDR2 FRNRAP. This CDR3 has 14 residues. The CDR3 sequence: CASGLATVTGNPTF. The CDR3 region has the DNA TGTGCTAGTGGTTTGGCGACCGTGACAGGGAACCCTACCTTC. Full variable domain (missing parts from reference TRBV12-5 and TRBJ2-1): DARVTQTPRHKVTEMGQEVTMRCQPILGHNTVFWYRQTMMQGLELLAYFRNRAPLDDSGMPKDRFSAEMPDATLATLKIQPSEPRDSAVYFCASGLATVTGNPTFGPGTRLTVL.

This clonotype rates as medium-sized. The CDR3 DNA sequence: TGTGCCAGCAGCCTCGCCCGCAAATCCACTATGGAAGCCCGTGAAGCTTTCTTT. Its protein is CASSLARKSTMEAREAFF. The rearrangement joins TRBV7-2 to TRBJ1-1; D is ambiguous. V lost 5 bases and J lost 7, with 29 bases in between. The CDR3 length is 18 residues. The germline CDR1 and CDR2 sequences are SGHTA and FQGNSA.